This TCR beta chain derives from a study of beta chain features in type 1 diabetes. Across the study: All samples yielded roughly 100 million examined sorted cells.

This clone was detected a few times. The CDR3 runs 12 residues. Germline-derived CDR1 and CDR2 are SGHDT and YYEEEE. V lost 1 base and J lost 3, with 4 bases in between. The entirety of the isolated RNA underwent reverse transcription, so expressed TCRB transcripts were sequenced. Naive, central memory and regulatory T cell samples yielded around 3.6 million reads on average. Assay used: immunoSEQ multiplex PCR; TCRdb lists only in-frame clones, some missing. The profile shows about 620,000 clones, around 16% of them singletons. CD45RO/CCR7/CD25/CD127/CD95/CD27 staining was used to isolate CD4+ naive, central memory, regulatory and stem cell-like memory cells by sorting.

The chain uses TRBV5-6 and TRBJ1-1; the D is unclear. This TCR came from a man aged 18 to 29 in good health. The sequencing input was naive CD4+ T cells from blood. The DNA for the CDR3 is TGTGCCAGCAGCTTGAAGTACACTGAAGCTTTCTTT. Its translation: CASSLKYTEAFF.